This section outlines one T cell receptor (beta chain) sequence together with its context. What it binds is not known. This specimen belongs to a study of T cell responses to AZD1222 COVID-19 vaccine. Study-wide results and caveats: Unmutated regions of variants are reportedly targeted by nearly half of spike-specific TCRs.

This CDR3 region has 16 residues. V was trimmed by 3 bases and J by 2 bases, leaving 16 bases between them. Profiling relied on immunoSEQ multiplex PCR, and the TCRdb table lists in-frame clones only, not all of them. The table shows approximately 110,000 clones, with 82% occurring only once. The specimen comprised peripheral blood, sampled on day 0 of AZD1222 vaccination. The sequence came from an adult in good health. The chain carries TRBV23-1 and TRBJ1-2; possibly TRBD1 for D (6 bases). TRBV23-1 is identified as an open reading frame with a role that is uncertain. This CDR3 is CASSHRISQGNYGYTF. The CDR3 coding sequence is TGCGCCAGCAGTCATCGTATTTCGCAGGGGAACTATGGCTACACCTTC.